The T cell receptor beta chain under discussion was sequenced for a study of blood T cell repertoires in COVID-19. Study information: PBMCs, B-cell-depleted T cells, or T cells were the source of the cDNA or gDNA that made up the material.

The method was immunoSEQ multiplex PCR; TCRdb's version includes in-frame clones alone and lacks a portion of them. The table records tens of thousands of clones, around 90% of them present only once. The CDR3 runs 18 residues. CDR1 and CDR2 from the germline V gene are LGHNA and YSLEER. Losses at the gene ends were 0 bases for V and 6 bases for J; bases not matched to a gene: 15. Sample: peripheral blood. This rearrangement joins TRBV4-3 to TRBJ1-2, with 8 bases identical to TRBD1. This TCR derives from a man aged 45-60 years with acute or convalescent COVID-19. The CDR3 loop reads CASSQDMQGASKVHGYTF. CDR3 sequence (DNA): TGCGCCAGCAGCCAAGATATGCAGGGGGCGAGTAAAGTACATGGCTACACCTTC.